This is a list of T cell receptor beta chains from one sample in a study of T cell changes during pregnancy in multiple sclerosis. Repertoires were generated with immunoSEQ multiplex PCR, while TCRdb's copy carries only in-frame clones and drops some. The repertoire holds roughly 40,000 clones, roughly nine tenths seen once, with approximately 0.38% in the top ten. The sequencing here drew on CD4+ T cells from peripheral blood mononuclear cells, taken in the second trimester of pregnancy. Receptors originate from a female donor with multiple sclerosis, enrolled in a pregnancy study. The CDR3 runs from the conserved cysteine through the conserved F or W. Each record gives: V gene, J gene, clone size, D gene, CDR3 protein, CDR3 DNA. The D gene is left open where the match is weak. Rows give clone size only sometimes, using once, few, many, or a class for an expanded clone.

V: TRBV7-9
J: TRBJ1-2
size: .
D: TRBD1
CDR3: CASSFPAGQDYGYTF
DNA: TGTGCCAGCAGCTTTCCCGCAGGACAGGACTATGGCTACACCTTC

V: TRBV5-6
J: TRBJ2-1
size: .
D: .
CDR3: CASSSSQAMFF
DNA: TGTGCCAGCAGCTCCTCACAGGCGATGTTCTTC

V: TRBV19
J: TRBJ2-1
size: .
D: .
CDR3: CASSIRYEQFF
DNA: TGTGCCAGTAGTATTCGGTATGAGCAGTTCTTC

V: TRBV5-1
J: TRBJ2-7
size: .
D: .
CDR3: CASRWGRTNYEQYF
DNA: TGCGCCAGCAGATGGGGGAGGACTAACTACGAGCAGTACTTC

V: TRBV5-1
J: TRBJ2-6
size: .
D: .
CDR3: CASSSGSGANVLTF
DNA: TGCGCCAGCAGCTCGGGGTCTGGGGCCAACGTCCTGACTTTC

V: TRBV5-1
J: TRBJ1-5
size: .
D: .
CDR3: CASSRGTDSNQPQHF
DNA: TGCGCCAGCAGCCGGGGGACGGATAGCAATCAGCCCCAGCATTTT

V: TRBV7-2
J: TRBJ1-1
size: few
D: .
CDR3: CASSSFTVLEAFF
DNA: TGTGCCAGCAGCTCCTTTACGGTTCTTGAAGCTTTCTTT

V: TRBV19
J: TRBJ2-2
size: .
D: .
CDR3: CASSHSLLVYTGELFF
DNA: TGTGCCAGTAGTCACAGCCTACTGGTGTACACCGGGGAGCTGTTTTTT

V: TRBV2
J: TRBJ1-2
size: .
D: .
CDR3: CASSTTWGPNYGYTF
DNA: TGTGCCAGCAGTACCACCTGGGGGCCTAACTATGGCTACACCTTC

V: TRBV5-1
J: TRBJ2-5
size: .
D: .
CDR3: CASSLGAIAGSETQYF
DNA: TGCGCCAGCAGCTTGGGTGCAATAGCAGGGTCGGAGACCCAGTACTTC

V: TRBV7-9
J: TRBJ2-3
size: .
D: TRBD2
CDR3: CASSAGLAASTDTQYF
DNA: TGTGCCAGCAGCGCGGGACTAGCGGCTAGCACAGATACGCAGTATTTT

V: TRBV14
J: TRBJ2-7
size: .
D: TRBD1
CDR3: CASSWRTGVLGEQYF
DNA: TGTGCCAGCAGCTGGAGGACAGGGGTTTTGGGGGAGCAGTACTTC

V: TRBV5-1
J: TRBJ2-1
size: .
D: .
CDR3: CASSPDSSNEQFF
DNA: TGCGCCAGCAGCCCTGACAGTTCCAATGAGCAGTTCTTC

V: TRBV5-4
J: TRBJ2-5
size: .
D: .
CDR3: CASTSGGTQETQYF
DNA: TGTGCCAGCACCTCTGGGGGGACCCAAGAGACCCAGTACTTC

V: TRBV11-3
J: TRBJ2-2
size: .
D: TRBD1
CDR3: CASSLERGPGTGELFF
DNA: TGTGCCAGCAGCTTAGAAAGGGGGCCAGGCACCGGGGAGCTGTTTTTT

V: TRBV28
J: TRBJ1-2
size: .
D: .
CDR3: CASRGGDKSSNYGYTF
DNA: TGTGCCAGCAGGGGAGGTGACAAGTCATCAAACTATGGCTACACCTTC

V: TRBV7-8
J: TRBJ1-2
size: .
D: TRBD1
CDR3: CASSTTRGTGMGYTF
DNA: TGTGCCAGCAGTACCACCAGGGGGACGGGGATGGGCTACACCTTC

V: TRBV5-6
J: TRBJ1-2
size: .
D: .
CDR3: CAGSLEQGDGYTF
DNA: TGTGCCGGCAGCTTGGAACAGGGAGATGGCTACACCTTC

V: TRBV7-9
J: TRBJ1-1
size: .
D: .
CDR3: CASSLGALSLNTEAFF
DNA: TGTGCCAGCAGCTTAGGGGCGCTAAGTTTGAACACTGAAGCTTTCTTT

V: TRBV18
J: TRBJ2-5
size: few
D: .
CDR3: CASSPLAPTQYF
DNA: TGTGCCAGCTCACCTTTAGCTCCGACCCAGTACTTC

V: TRBV7-9
J: TRBJ2-3
size: .
D: .
CDR3: CASSPRASTDTQYF
DNA: TGTGCCAGCAGCCCTCGAGCTAGCACAGATACGCAGTATTTT

V: TRBV30
J: TRBJ1-3
size: few
D: .
CDR3: CAWSVLSSGNTIYF
DNA: TGTGCCTGGAGTGTATTGAGCTCTGGAAACACCATATATTTT

V: TRBV13
J: TRBJ1-2
size: .
D: TRBD1
CDR3: CASSTGQADGYTF
DNA: TGTGCCAGCTCCACCGGACAGGCCGATGGCTACACCTTC

V: TRBV18
J: TRBJ2-5
size: .
D: .
CDR3: CASSLGQETQYF
DNA: TGTGCCAGCTCGCTCGGGCAAGAGACCCAGTACTTC

V: TRBV7-2
J: TRBJ1-1
size: .
D: .
CDR3: CASSPRRDTEAFF
DNA: TGTGCCAGCAGCCCTCGACGGGACACTGAAGCTTTCTTT

V: TRBV30
J: TRBJ1-1
size: .
D: .
CDR3: CAWNRANTEAFF
DNA: TGTGCCTGGAACAGGGCCAACACTGAAGCTTTCTTT

V: TRBV7-9
J: TRBJ1-2
size: .
D: TRBD1
CDR3: CASSPLRTGDYGYTF
DNA: TGTGCCAGCAGCCCCCTCCGGACAGGGGACTATGGCTACACCTTC

V: TRBV7-9
J: TRBJ1-1
size: .
D: TRBD1
CDR3: CASTWTGNTEAFF
DNA: TGTGCCAGCACCTGGACAGGGAACACTGAAGCTTTCTTT

V: TRBV10-2
J: TRBJ2-2
size: .
D: .
CDR3: CASSGASDRTGELFF
DNA: TGCGCCAGCAGTGGGGCCTCGGATAGGACCGGGGAGCTGTTTTTT

V: TRBV6-5
J: TRBJ1-1
size: .
D: TRBD1
CDR3: CASSYSNRGATEAFF
DNA: TGTGCCAGCAGTTACTCTAACAGGGGTGCCACTGAAGCTTTCTTT

V: TRBV29-1
J: TRBJ1-1
size: .
D: .
CDR3: CSGRAGYTEAFF
DNA: TGCAGCGGCCGGGCGGGGTACACTGAAGCTTTCTTT

V: TRBV11-2
J: TRBJ2-7
size: .
D: .
CDR3: CASSLRADYEQYF
DNA: TGTGCCAGCAGCTTACGCGCGGACTACGAGCAGTACTTC

V: TRBV6-1
J: TRBJ2-5
size: .
D: .
CDR3: CASSEAGGIMSETQYF
DNA: TGTGCCAGCAGTGAAGCGGGCGGGATAATGTCGGAGACCCAGTACTTC

V: TRBV7-2
J: TRBJ2-5
size: .
D: TRBD1
CDR3: CASSRFHLRQGRETQYF
DNA: TGTGCCAGCAGCCGCTTCCATCTTAGACAGGGGCGGGAGACCCAGTACTTC

V: TRBV11-2
J: TRBJ1-1
size: .
D: .
CDR3: CASSLEGSSGAFF
DNA: TGTGCCAGCAGCTTAGAGGGCAGCTCCGGAGCTTTCTTT

V: TRBV7-2
J: TRBJ1-1
size: .
D: .
CDR3: CASSLIRVENTEAFF
DNA: TGTGCCAGCAGCTTAATCAGGGTTGAGAACACTGAAGCTTTCTTT

V: TRBV28
J: TRBJ1-2
size: .
D: .
CDR3: CASSLSGYGYTF
DNA: TGTGCCAGCAGTTTGTCGGGATATGGCTACACCTTC

V: TRBV18
J: TRBJ1-1
size: .
D: .
CDR3: CASSPNQRDTEAFF
DNA: TGTGCCAGCTCACCAAACCAGAGGGACACTGAAGCTTTCTTT

V: TRBV19
J: TRBJ2-1
size: .
D: TRBD1
CDR3: CASSMQQGANEQFF
DNA: TGTGCCAGTAGTATGCAACAGGGGGCTAATGAGCAGTTCTTC

V: TRBV11-2
J: TRBJ2-1
size: .
D: .
CDR3: CASSPGLEFNEQFF
DNA: TGTGCCAGCAGCCCAGGGCTAGAGTTCAATGAGCAGTTCTTC

V: TRBV30
J: TRBJ1-3
size: .
D: TRBD1
CDR3: CAWSGTGSGNTIYF
DNA: TGTGCCTGGAGCGGGACAGGGAGTGGAAACACCATATATTTT

V: TRBV10-3
J: TRBJ2-2
size: once
D: TRBD1
CDR3: CAAGTANTGELFF
DNA: TGTGCCGCCGGGACAGCGAACACCGGGGAGCTGTTTTTT

V: TRBV29-1
J: TRBJ2-5
size: .
D: .
CDR3: CSVGWSQETQYF
DNA: TGCAGCGTTGGATGGAGCCAAGAGACCCAGTACTTC

V: TRBV27
J: TRBJ2-6
size: once
D: .
CDR3: CASSLGGAGANVLTF
DNA: TGTGCCAGCAGTTTAGGAGGGGCTGGGGCCAACGTCCTGACTTTC

V: TRBV30
J: TRBJ2-2
size: once
D: TRBD1
CDR3: CAWRDRGQVKVFF
DNA: TGTGCCTGGCGGGACAGGGGGCAGGTTAAGGTGTTTTTT

V: TRBV6-5
J: TRBJ2-3
size: .
D: TRBD1
CDR3: CASSYSNRAGTGQYF
DNA: TGTGCCAGCAGTTACTCGAATAGGGCTGGGACAGGGCAGTATTTT

V: TRBV19
J: TRBJ1-5
size: once
D: TRBD1
CDR3: CASSTRQGAGNQPQHF
DNA: TGTGCCAGTAGTACCCGACAGGGGGCAGGCAATCAGCCCCAGCATTTT

V: TRBV5-6
J: TRBJ2-7
size: once
D: .
CDR3: CASSLVGNQAYEQYF
DNA: TGTGCCAGCAGCTTGGTTGGAAACCAGGCCTACGAGCAGTACTTC

V: TRBV6-1
J: TRBJ1-1
size: .
D: .
CDR3: CASRGGAEAFF
DNA: TGTGCCAGCAGAGGAGGAGCTGAAGCTTTCTTT

V: TRBV5-1
J: TRBJ2-5
size: .
D: TRBD2
CDR3: CASSFSGGPGETQYF
DNA: TGCGCCAGCAGCTTTAGCGGGGGGCCGGGAGAGACCCAGTACTTC

V: TRBV25-1
J: TRBJ1-4
size: once
D: TRBD1
CDR3: CASSPPGTGEEKLFF
DNA: TGTGCCAGCAGTCCTCCTGGGACAGGGGAAGAAAAACTGTTTTTT

V: TRBV30
J: TRBJ2-7
size: .
D: TRBD1
CDR3: CAWSIGQGKDEQYF
DNA: TGTGCCTGGAGTATCGGACAGGGGAAGGACGAGCAGTACTTC

V: TRBV27
J: TRBJ1-2
size: .
D: .
CDR3: CASSLWRGARHGYTF
DNA: TGTGCCAGCAGTTTATGGCGGGGGGCGAGGCATGGCTACACCTTC

V: TRBV11-3
J: TRBJ2-1
size: .
D: .
CDR3: CASSFRNEQFF
DNA: TGTGCCAGCAGCTTTAGAAATGAGCAGTTCTTC

V: TRBV7-2
J: TRBJ2-3
size: .
D: .
CDR3: CASSWSSTDTQYF
DNA: TGTGCCAGCAGCTGGAGTAGCACAGATACGCAGTATTTT

V: TRBV7-2
J: TRBJ2-2
size: .
D: TRBD2
CDR3: CASSQAGVNGELFF
DNA: TGTGCCAGCAGCCAAGCGGGAGTCAACGGGGAGCTGTTTTTT

V: TRBV10-1
J: TRBJ2-1
size: few
D: .
CDR3: CASSPSANNEQFF
DNA: TGCGCCAGCAGCCCTAGCGCTAACAATGAGCAGTTCTTC